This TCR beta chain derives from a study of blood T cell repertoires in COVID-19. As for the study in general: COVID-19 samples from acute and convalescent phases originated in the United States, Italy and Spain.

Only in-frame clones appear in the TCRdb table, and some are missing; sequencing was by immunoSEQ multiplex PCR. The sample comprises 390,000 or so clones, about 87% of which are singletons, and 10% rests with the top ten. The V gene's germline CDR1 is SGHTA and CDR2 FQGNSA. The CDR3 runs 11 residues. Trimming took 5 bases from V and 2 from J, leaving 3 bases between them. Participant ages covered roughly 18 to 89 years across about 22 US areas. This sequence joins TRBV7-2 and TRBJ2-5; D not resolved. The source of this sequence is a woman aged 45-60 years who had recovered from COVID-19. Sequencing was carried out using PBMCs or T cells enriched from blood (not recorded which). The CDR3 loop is CASSVQETQYF. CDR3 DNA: TGTGCCAGCAGCGTACAAGAGACCCAGTACTTC.